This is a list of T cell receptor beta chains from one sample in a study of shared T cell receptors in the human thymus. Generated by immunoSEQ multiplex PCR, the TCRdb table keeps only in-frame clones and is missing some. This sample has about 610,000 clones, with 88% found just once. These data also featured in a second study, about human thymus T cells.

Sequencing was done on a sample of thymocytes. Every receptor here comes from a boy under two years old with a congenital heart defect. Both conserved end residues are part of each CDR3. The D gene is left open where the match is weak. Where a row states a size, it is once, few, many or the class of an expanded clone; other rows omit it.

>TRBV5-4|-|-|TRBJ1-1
TGTGCCAGCAGCCCCCACTTCGGGGATCCTTTCTTT
CASSPHFGDPFF
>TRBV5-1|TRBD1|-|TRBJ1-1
TGCGCCAGCAGCCTCGCCGACAGGGGAAGGACTGAAGCTTTCTTT
CASSLADRGRTEAFF
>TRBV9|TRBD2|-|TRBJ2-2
TGTGCCAGCAGCTCTCGGACTGGGGGGGCCGGGGAGCTGTTTTTT
CASSSRTGGAGELFF
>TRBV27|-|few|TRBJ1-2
TGTGCCAGCAGTTTAGGAGGGGTCGGGGGCTACACCTTC
CASSLGGVGGYTF
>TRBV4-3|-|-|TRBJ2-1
TGCGCCAGCAGCCAAGGTGGGCGCCCCTACAATGAGCAGTTCTTC
CASSQGGRPYNEQFF
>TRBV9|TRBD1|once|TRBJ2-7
TGTGCCAGCAGCGTAGATGATAGGGACAGCACCTACGAGCAGTACTTC
CASSVDDRDSTYEQYF
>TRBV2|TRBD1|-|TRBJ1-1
TGTGCCAGCAGGGAAGGGCCGGGACAGGGGGAGGGTGAAGCTTTCTTT
CASREGPGQGEGEAFF
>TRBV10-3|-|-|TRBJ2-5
TGTGCCATCACCCTACAAGAGACCCAGTACTTC
CAITLQETQYF
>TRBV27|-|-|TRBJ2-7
TGTGCCAGCCGTCATGGCAGGGGAACCGAGCAGTACTTC
CASRHGRGTEQYF
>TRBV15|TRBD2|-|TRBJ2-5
TGTGCCACCAGCAGAGTAGCGGGAGATGGGGAGACCCAGTACTTC
CATSRVAGDGETQYF
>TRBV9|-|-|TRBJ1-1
TGTGCCAGCAGCGTAGGCAGGGAGAACACTGAAGCTTTCTTT
CASSVGRENTEAFF
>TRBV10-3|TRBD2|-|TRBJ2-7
TGTGCCATCAGTGAGAGAGGACTAGCGGGGGAACCCTACGAGCAGTACTTC
CAISERGLAGEPYEQYF
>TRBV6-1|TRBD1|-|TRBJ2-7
TGTGCCAGCAGTCCGGACAGGGGGCTGCACGAGCAGTACTTC
CASSPDRGLHEQYF
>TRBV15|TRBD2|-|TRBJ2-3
TGTGCCACCAGCAGGGCGGGAGGGCGGGTCACTAGCACAGATACGCAGTATTTT
CATSRAGGRVTSTDTQYF
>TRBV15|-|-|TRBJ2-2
TGTGCCACCAGCAGAGGGCCATACACCGGGGAGCTGTTTTTT
CATSRGPYTGELFF
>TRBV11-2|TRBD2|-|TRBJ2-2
TGTGCCAGCAGCTTAGAGACTAGCGGGAGGCCTCCTAACACCGGGGAGCTGTTTTTT
CASSLETSGRPPNTGELFF
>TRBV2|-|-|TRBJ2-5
TGTGCCAGCAGTGAAGTCGGGGTCCAAGAGACCCAGTACTTC
CASSEVGVQETQYF
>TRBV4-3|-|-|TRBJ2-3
TGCGCCAGCAGCCAAGTAAGGCAGCGAAGAACAGATACGCAGTATTTT
CASSQVRQRRTDTQYF
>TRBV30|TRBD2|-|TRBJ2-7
TGTGCCTGGAGTGACCGACTAGCGGGAGGGCCACCGATTTGTCGACAGTACTTC
CAWSDRLAGGPPICRQYF
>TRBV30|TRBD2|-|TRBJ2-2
TGTGCCTGGAGCGAAACTCCCCATTTCCCGACTAGCGGGAACACCGGGGAGCTGTTTTTT
CAWSETPHFPTSGNTGELFF
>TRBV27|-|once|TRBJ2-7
TGTGCCAGATGCTCGGGACACTCCTACGAGCAGTACTTC
CARCSGHSYEQYF
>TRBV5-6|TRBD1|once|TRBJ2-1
TGTGCCAGCAGCACCGAACCGGGACAGGGTCCCGTTAGGGTGCAGTTCTTC
CASSTEPGQGPVRVQFF
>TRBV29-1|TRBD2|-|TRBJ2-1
TGCAGCGTTGAACTACCCGGGACTATCCCCAATGAGCAGTTCTTC
CSVELPGTIPNEQFF
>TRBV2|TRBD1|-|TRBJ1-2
TGTGCCAGCATCCAAGGCGGGGGGACAGCGCCTGGCTATGGCTACACCTTC
CASIQGGGTAPGYGYTF
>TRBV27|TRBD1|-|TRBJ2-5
TGTGCCAGCAGGACGGGACAGGGGACTTGGGAGACCCAGTACTTC
CASRTGQGTWETQYF
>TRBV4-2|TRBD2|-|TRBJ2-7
TGTGCCAGCAGCCAAGTAAAAGCTAGCGGGGGTTCTTACGAGCAGTACTTC
CASSQVKASGGSYEQYF
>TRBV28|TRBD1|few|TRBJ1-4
TGTGCCAGCAGGGGCCGGGACAGGGGATGGGAAAAACTGTTTTTT
CASRGRDRGWEKLFF
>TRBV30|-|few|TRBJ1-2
TGTGCCTGGAGTGTACTCGGGGGGTTGAGGGGCTACACCTTC
CAWSVLGGLRGYTF
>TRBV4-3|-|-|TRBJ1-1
TGCGCCAGCAGCCAAGCCCACAGGGTCGTGGGGACTGAAGCTTTCTTT
CASSQAHRVVGTEAFF
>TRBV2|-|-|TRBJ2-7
TGTGCCAGCAGTGGTCGAGACGAGCAGTACTTC
CASSGRDEQYF
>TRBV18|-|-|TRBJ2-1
TGTGCCAGCTCACGGGGACCGGGACATAAATTGGACAATGAGCAGTTCTTC
CASSRGPGHKLDNEQFF
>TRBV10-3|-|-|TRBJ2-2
TGTGCCATCAGTTTAGTCGGTGGGGAGCTGTTTTTT
CAISLVGGELFF
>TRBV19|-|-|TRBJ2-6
TGTGCCAGTAGTAGACACAGGAGCTCTGGGGCCAACGTCCTGACTTTC
CASSRHRSSGANVLTF
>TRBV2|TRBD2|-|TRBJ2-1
TGTGCCAGCAGCAGACTAGCTCCGAGCTCCTACAATGAGCAGTTCTTC
CASSRLAPSSYNEQFF
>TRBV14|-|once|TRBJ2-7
TGTGCCAGCAGCCAAGCGACCCCGGACACTCACTACGAGCAGTACTTC
CASSQATPDTHYEQYF
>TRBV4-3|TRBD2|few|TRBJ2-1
TGCGCCAGCAGCCAAGCTTGGCTAGCGGGAGGGCTTTCCTACAATGAGCAGTTCTTC
CASSQAWLAGGLSYNEQFF
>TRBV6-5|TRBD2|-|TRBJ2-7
TGTGCCAGCAGTTCTGGGACTAGCGGGAGCACCTACGAGCAGTACTTC
CASSSGTSGSTYEQYF